The clone carrying this TCR beta chain appeared a few times. A much larger clone is a single base away; this may be a read error. Without the conserved terminal phenylalanine or tryptophan, this CDR3 likely stems from a read error. Molecular barcoded adaptors covering alpha/delta and beta/gamma chains were used on roughly 370 ng RNA. TCRdb re-called the reads through MiXCR, storing one row per CDR3 protein. Of 40,000 or so distinct CDR3 sequences in the sample, 10% to 15% are singletons; the top ten hold about 30%. The CDR3 loop spans 13 amino acids. The germline gives CDR1 DFQATT, CDR2 SNEGSKA (reference sequence). Trimming cost V 0 bases and J 7 bases; bases outside gene matches: 2. This record belongs to a study of read filtering for tumor transcriptome and immune sequencing.

The chain couples TRBV20-1 to TRBJ1-2; 10 bases align to TRBD1. Sequencing used a population of CD138-negative cells sorted from bone marrow. The sequence was obtained from a donor at least 40 years old with multiple myeloma. CDR3 sequence: CSAREGQGTGYTY. CDR3 bases: TGCAGTGCTAGAGAGGGACAGGGGACTGGCTACACCTAC.